This note documents a single T cell receptor (beta chain) sequence. Germline-derived CDR1 and CDR2 are LGHDT and YNNKEL (reference sequence). There are 15 residues in the CDR3. With 6 bases clipped from V and 6 bases from J, the junction kept 6 bases outside the gene matches. These data come from a study of blood T cell repertoires in COVID-19. Overall study: Whether acute or convalescent, the COVID-19 samples came from the United States, Italy and Spain. From T cells, B-cell-depleted T cells, or PBMCs came the material, which was cDNA or gDNA.

Data came from immunoSEQ multiplex PCR; TCRdb stores just in-frame clones and leaves some out. The sample contains about 370,000 clones, roughly nine tenths of which appear only once. Symptom resolution, clearance, or two negative PCRs marked the recovered donors of Cohort 3. The sample was PBMCs or T cells enriched from blood (not recorded which). The TCR was taken from a man aged 18 to 30 who had recovered from COVID-19. The rearrangement links TRBV3-1 (or the pseudogene TRBV3-2) to TRBJ1-6; 9 bases map to TRBD1. The CDR3 DNA sequence: TGTGCCAGCAGTCAAACAGGGGGCCCTAATTCACCCCTCCACTTT. Translating it yields CASSQTGGPNSPLHF.